These T cell receptor beta chains were read from a single sample in a study of shared clonotypes between healthy human individuals. This table comes from immunoSEQ multiplex PCR, and its TCRdb copy is limited to in-frame clones, with some not included. The data hold under 1 million clones, with around 96% observed a single time. The source material was naive CD8+ T cells sorted from blood. The receptors derive from a man between 25 and 39 years old in good health. Both conserved end residues are part of each CDR3. The order of the fields is D gene, J gene, clone size, V gene, CDR3 protein, CDR3 DNA. D genes are given only for firm matches. Clone size is shown for a subset of rows, as once, few, many or a class of expanded clone.

TRBD1 | TRBJ2-7 | . | TRBV5-6 | CASSLGGQGAEQYF | TGTGCCAGCAGCTTGGGGGGACAGGGGGCCGAGCAGTACTTC
. | TRBJ2-7 | . | TRBV5-4 | CASSFGGGNEQYF | TGTGCCAGCAGCTTCGGGGGCGGGAACGAGCAGTACTTC
. | TRBJ2-7 | . | TRBV7-2 | CASSLSTGSSYEQYF | TGTGCCAGCAGCTTAAGTACAGGGAGCTCCTACGAGCAGTACTTC
. | TRBJ2-7 | . | TRBV9 | CASSVDGGHAYEQYF | TGTGCCAGCAGCGTAGATGGGGGGCACGCCTACGAGCAGTACTTC
. | TRBJ2-6 | . | TRBV5-5 | CASSLSGNVLTF | TGTGCCAGCAGCTTGTCAGGCAACGTCCTGACTTTC
. | TRBJ2-7 | . | TRBV5-1 | CASSSTPGTAPYEQYF | TGCGCCAGCAGCTCAACCCCCGGGACCGCGCCCTACGAGCAGTACTTC
. | TRBJ2-7 | . | TRBV7-9 | CASSLGDGLIRYEQYF | TGTGCCAGCAGCTTAGGTGACGGACTAATACGCTACGAGCAGTACTTC
. | TRBJ1-4 | . | TRBV28 | CASSSDRGRREKLFF | TGTGCCAGCAGTTCGGACCGGGGACGACGGGAAAAACTGTTTTTT
TRBD2 | TRBJ2-2 | . | TRBV29-1 | CSVLGLANTGELFF | TGCAGCGTTCTAGGACTAGCGAACACCGGGGAGCTGTTTTTT
. | TRBJ1-2 | . | TRBV27 | CASSFSRERNGYTF | TGTGCCAGCAGTTTTTCGAGAGAACGGAATGGCTACACCTTC
TRBD2 | TRBJ2-7 | . | TRBV10-2 | CASSESSGRFYEQYF | TGCGCCAGCAGTGAGTCTAGCGGGAGGTTTTACGAGCAGTACTTC
TRBD2 | TRBJ2-3 | . | TRBV29-1 | CSVESPAGDTDTQYF | TGCAGCGTTGAAAGCCCAGCGGGAGACACAGATACGCAGTATTTT
. | TRBJ2-1 | . | TRBV9 | CASSVAGGITAGNEQFF | TGTGCCAGCAGCGTAGCTGGGGGTATTACGGCTGGCAATGAGCAGTTCTTC
. | TRBJ2-1 | . | TRBV19 | CASSIILGNEQFF | TGTGCCAGTAGTATAATATTGGGCAATGAGCAGTTCTTC
. | TRBJ2-7 | . | TRBV11-2 | CASSRSRDPYEQYF | TGTGCCAGCAGCCGAAGCAGGGATCCCTACGAGCAGTACTTC
. | TRBJ2-2 | . | TRBV29-1 | CSVEAQGLPGELFF | TGCAGCGTTGAGGCCCAGGGGTTACCCGGGGAGCTGTTTTTT
. | TRBJ2-1 | . | TRBV5-4 | CASSLALAGGLGNEQFF | TGTGCCAGCAGCTTGGCGCTAGCTGGGGGTTTGGGTAATGAGCAGTTCTTC
. | TRBJ2-7 | . | TRBV7-6 | CASSEYGQSYEQYF | TGTGCCAGCAGCGAATATGGACAGTCCTACGAGCAGTACTTC
. | TRBJ1-5 | . | TRBV7-9 | CASSPFEGPQHF | TGTGCCAGCAGCCCCTTCGAGGGGCCCCAGCATTTT
TRBD2 | TRBJ2-7 | . | TRBV11-2 | CASRGGKDYYEQYF | TGTGCCAGCAGGGGGGGGAAGGACTACTACGAGCAGTACTTC
TRBD2 | TRBJ2-1 | . | TRBV14 | CASSQLTSGTYNEQFF | TGTGCCAGCAGCCAATTGACTAGCGGAACCTACAATGAGCAGTTCTTC
TRBD1 | TRBJ1-1 | once | TRBV29-1 | CSVDRGNTEAFF | TGCAGCGTGGACAGGGGTAACACTGAAGCTTTCTTT
TRBD2 | TRBJ2-7 | . | TRBV30 | CAWKGLAGSHEQYF | TGTGCCTGGAAGGGGCTAGCGGGGAGTCACGAGCAGTACTTC
. | TRBJ1-5 | . | TRBV7-2 | CASSLEADSNQPQHF | TGTGCCAGCAGCTTAGAAGCGGATAGCAATCAGCCCCAGCATTTT
TRBD1 | TRBJ1-1 | . | TRBV14 | CASSPTAGQGFFGEAFF | TGTGCCAGCAGCCCGACCGCTGGACAGGGATTTTTCGGTGAAGCTTTCTTT
. | TRBJ2-7 | . | TRBV13 | CASSLESGMEQYF | TGTGCCAGCAGCTTAGAGTCCGGAATGGAGCAGTACTTC
. | TRBJ2-2 | . | TRBV7-9 | CASSLMVELFF | TGTGCCAGCAGCCTCATGGTGGAGCTGTTTTTT
TRBD1 | TRBJ1-5 | . | TRBV2 | CASSEGQGEQPQHF | TGTGCCAGCAGTGAAGGGCAGGGGGAGCAGCCCCAGCATTTT
TRBD1 | TRBJ1-4 | . | TRBV28 | CASSLTGEPNEKLFF | TGTGCCAGCAGTTTAACAGGGGAGCCTAATGAAAAACTGTTTTTT
TRBD1 | TRBJ2-2 | . | TRBV28 | CASSFPIQGWTNTGELFF | TGTGCCAGCAGTTTCCCCATACAGGGGTGGACGAACACCGGGGAGCTGTTTTTT
. | TRBJ1-5 | . | TRBV4-1 | CASSQQGPSNQPQHF | TGCGCCAGCAGCCAACAGGGACCTAGCAATCAGCCCCAGCATTTT
. | TRBJ2-1 | . | TRBV7-9 | CASSPRQSSYNEQFF | TGTGCCAGCAGCCCCCGACAGAGTTCCTACAATGAGCAGTTCTTC
. | TRBJ2-7 | . | TRBV11-2 | CASTGDRVEQYF | TGTGCCAGCACTGGGGACCGAGTCGAGCAGTACTTC
. | TRBJ2-7 | . | TRBV5-6 | CASSFQSPFYEQYF | TGTGCCAGCAGCTTCCAATCTCCCTTCTACGAGCAGTACTTC
. | TRBJ1-5 | once | TRBV5-6 | CASSLWGSNQPQHF | TGTGCCAGCAGCTTGTGGGGGAGCAATCAGCCCCAGCATTTT
. | TRBJ2-7 | . | TRBV2 | CATQGTLSYEQYF | TGTGCCACCCAGGGCACCCTCTCCTACGAGCAGTACTTC
. | TRBJ2-1 | . | TRBV7-9 | CASSSPGEQFF | TGTGCCAGCAGCTCGCCGGGAGAGCAGTTCTTC
. | TRBJ1-4 | . | TRBV4-1 | CASSQDPGGGEKLFF | TGCGCCAGCAGCCAAGACCCGGGGGGAGGGGAAAAACTGTTTTTT
. | TRBJ2-7 | . | TRBV14 | CASSQDQLGALEQYF | TGTGCCAGCAGCCAAGATCAACTAGGGGCTCTCGAGCAGTACTTC
. | TRBJ2-7 | . | TRBV28 | CASTPAGSLTYEQYF | TGTGCCAGCACCCCTGCCGGGAGCCTTACCTACGAGCAGTACTTC
. | TRBJ2-3 | . | TRBV10-2 | CASRAAGDLSTDTQYF | TGCGCCAGCAGGGCAGCAGGGGATTTGAGCACAGATACGCAGTATTTT
. | TRBJ2-7 | once | TRBV7-9 | CASSWTAVNSYEQYF | TGTGCCAGCAGCTGGACAGCCGTTAATTCCTACGAGCAGTACTTC
TRBD2 | TRBJ2-7 | . | TRBV11-2 | CASTGLAGDQYF | TGTGCCAGCACCGGACTAGCGGGAGACCAGTACTTC
. | TRBJ2-7 | . | TRBV10-2 | CASSDDLTYEQYF | TGCGCCAGCAGTGATGATCTAACCTACGAGCAGTACTTC
. | TRBJ2-1 | . | TRBV2 | CASVGQKAYNEQFF | TGTGCCAGCGTAGGACAGAAAGCCTACAATGAGCAGTTCTTC
. | TRBJ2-2 | . | TRBV11-2 | CASSLGDISPYTGELFF | TGTGCCAGCAGCTTAGGGGACATCTCCCCCTACACCGGGGAGCTGTTTTTT
. | TRBJ2-1 | . | TRBV27 | CASSLGSSNEQFF | TGTGCCAGCAGTTTAGGTTCCAGCAATGAGCAGTTCTTC
. | TRBJ2-6 | . | TRBV14 | CASSQGRADRRILTGANVLTF | TGTGCCAGCAGCCAAGGGCGCGCGGACCGAAGGATCCTAACTGGGGCCAACGTCCTGACTTTC
. | TRBJ2-7 | . | TRBV10-2 | CASSESDYEQYF | TGCGCCAGCAGTGAGTCAGATTACGAGCAGTACTTC
. | TRBJ2-1 | . | TRBV27 | CASSRGSEQFF | TGTGCCAGCAGTCGCGGCTCTGAGCAGTTCTTC
TRBD1 | TRBJ2-7 | . | TRBV6-1 | CASSGRDRVVEQYF | TGTGCCAGCAGTGGGCGGGACAGGGTTGTCGAGCAGTACTTC
. | TRBJ1-1 | . | TRBV10-3 | CAISDRVVKEAFF | TGTGCCATCAGTGATCGGGTCGTGAAAGAGGCTTTCTTT
. | TRBJ2-1 | . | TRBV27 | CASAGRGSYNEQFF | TGTGCCAGCGCCGGCAGAGGATCCTACAATGAGCAGTTCTTC
TRBD1 | TRBJ2-1 | . | TRBV9 | CASSVSRDRGSYNEQFF | TGTGCCAGCAGCGTATCTCGGGACAGGGGTTCCTACAATGAGCAGTTCTTC
TRBD2 | TRBJ2-7 | once | TRBV6-6 | CASTSSGRKSYEQYF | TGTGCCAGCACCTCTAGCGGGAGAAAATCCTACGAGCAGTACTTC
TRBD2 | TRBJ2-7 | . | TRBV29-1 | CSVVYNGRRIGEQYF | TGCAGCGTTGTTTATAACGGGAGGAGGATCGGCGAGCAGTACTTC